This T cell receptor beta chain was retrieved from a study of cytomegalovirus exposure and HLA in healthy donors. There are 15 residues in the CDR3. The germline gives CDR1 SGHVS, CDR2 FQNEAQ. V was cut by 1 base and J by 7 bases, with 17 bases left in between. PCR employed 60 Vbeta and 13 Jbeta primers. Assay used: immunoSEQ multiplex PCR; TCRdb lists only in-frame clones, some missing. The sample has 310,000 or so clones; 85% to 90% are singletons. Material for sequencing was PBMCs. The sequence was collected from a woman aged 18-30 years in good health and CMV-seronegative. V is TRBV7-8 and J is TRBJ2-7, with D possibly being TRBD2 (7 bases). CDR3 bases: TGTGCCAGCAGCTTAGGGGCAGGGGACTACGGAGAGCAGTACTTC. Protein: CASSLGAGDYGEQYF.